This is a list of T cell receptor beta chains from one sample in a study of Graves' ophthalmopathy and Graves' hyperthyroidism. TCRdb called the multiplex PCR reads again in MiXCR, with one record for every CDR3 protein. In the table there are about 600,000 distinct CDR3 sequences, less than 45% of which are singletons. Input material: peripheral blood or thyroid tissue (not recorded which). The receptor source for this set is an adult man with Graves' hyperthyroidism. Each CDR3 is given with its conserved first and last residue. The D gene is left open where the match is weak. A row's size may be missing; if present it is once, few, many or a size class.

>-|TRBV14|few|TRBJ2-2
CASSQDLDGAPNTGELFF
TGTGCCAGCAGCCAAGATCTTGACGGGGCCCCCAACACCGGGGAGCTGTTTTTT
>-|TRBV27|-|TRBJ1-6
CASSPSINSPLHF
TGTGCCAGCAGTCCAAGCATTAATTCACCCCTCCACTTT
>-|TRBV25-1|once|TRBJ2-7
CAGSFRGLSDEQYF
TGTGCCGGCAGCTTCCGAGGGCTATCGGACGAGCAGTACTTC
>TRBD2|TRBV29-1|-|TRBJ2-5
CSVDTGGPPLPETQYF
TGCAGCGTCGACACGGGAGGGCCTCCACTTCCAGAGACCCAGTACTTC
>TRBD1|TRBV28|-|TRBJ1-5
CASRWTGEPQHF
TGTGCCAGCAGATGGACAGGGGAACCCCAGCATTTT
>-|TRBV10-3|many|TRBJ1-1
CAINPGSNTEAFF
TGTGCCATCAATCCAGGGAGCAACACTGAAGCTTTCTTT
>-|TRBV5-1|few|TRBJ1-6
CASSLSGQGRSPLHF
TGCGCCAGCAGCTTGAGTGGGCAGGGTCGGTCACCCCTCCACTTT
>TRBD2|TRBV7-9|once|TRBJ2-5
CASKGGLAGSWETQYF
TGTGCCAGTAAGGGAGGACTAGCGGGGTCATGGGAGACCCAGTACTTC
>-|TRBV20-1|-|TRBJ2-7
CSARDEGGLSTDTQYF
TGCAGTGCTAGAGATGAGGGGGGCCTCAGCACAGATACGCAGTACTTC
>-|TRBV6-6|few|TRBJ2-7
CASSEVVHEQYF
TGTGCCAGCAGTGAAGTCGTTCACGAGCAGTACTTC
>-|TRBV30|few|TRBJ1-1
CAWSRVGTEAFF
TGTGCCTGGAGTAGGGTTGGGACTGAAGCTTTCTTT
>-|TRBV19|-|TRBJ2-2
CASKFRRGNTGELFF
TGTGCCAGCAAGTTTAGACGGGGTAACACCGGGGAGCTGTTTTTT
>TRBD1|TRBV3-1|many|TRBJ2-7
CASSSTGTAEQYF
TGTGCCAGCAGCTCCACAGGGACAGCCGAGCAGTACTTC
>-|TRBV19|many|TRBJ1-4
CASSKETATNEKLFF
TGTGCCAGTAGTAAGGAGACCGCAACTAATGAAAAACTGTTTTTT
>TRBD1|TRBV5-6|many|TRBJ1-5
CASSLWGQGDSNQPQHF
TGTGCCAGCAGCTTGTGGGGACAGGGGGATAGCAATCAGCCCCAGCATTTT
>-|TRBV29-1|-|TRBJ2-2
CSVSRTDTGELFF
TGCAGCGTATCGCGGACGGACACCGGGGAGCTGTTTTTT